Each of the 24 T cell receptor beta chains below was sequenced from the same sample in a study of blood T cell repertoires in COVID-19. This table comes from immunoSEQ multiplex PCR, and its TCRdb copy is limited to in-frame clones, with some not included. The sample yields fewer than 350,000 clones, more than 70% seen once. Sequencing used PBMCs or T cells enriched from blood (not recorded which). The receptors were gathered from a woman in her sixties or seventies in a cohort exposed to, infected with or recovered from COVID-19 (not recorded which).

This rearrangement joins TRBV28 to TRBJ2-1; 9 bases map to TRBD1. With V trimmed by 4 bases and J by 8 bases, 9 bases remained unmatched. Germline assignment: CDR1 MDHEN and CDR2 SYDVKM. The length of the CDR3 is 15 residues. The CDR3, as DNA: TGTGCCAGCAGTTGGGGACAGGGCCGGTGGGATGAGCAGTTCTTC. Translating it yields CASSWGQGRWDEQFF.

The rearrangement links TRBV9 to TRBJ2-1; 10 positions match TRBD2. This CDR3 has 16 amino acids. The trim removed 4 bases at V and 4 bases at J, leaving 8 bases unmatched. From germline, CDR1 is SGDLS and CDR2 YYNGEE. The CDR3 is CASSPIGTSVYNEQFF. The CDR3 DNA sequence: TGTGCCAGCAGCCCGATAGGGACTAGCGTGTACAATGAGCAGTTCTTC.

This clone has only a few counts. This rearrangement joins TRBV28 to TRBJ2-1, with 12 bases that match TRBD2. V dropped 7 bases and J dropped 7; count of bases not matched to a gene: 8. Germline V CDR1 and CDR2: MDHEN, SYDVKM. The CDR3 loop spans 15 amino acids. The CDR3 DNA reads TGTGCCAGCATGAGACTAGCGGGAGATGGGAATGAGCAGTTCTTC. Its protein product is CASMRLAGDGNEQFF.

The V call is TRBV5-1, the J call TRBJ2-1, with TRBD2 matching over 9 bases. This CDR3 has 13 amino acids. Per the germline V gene, CDR1 is SGHRS and CDR2 is YFSETQ. V lost 5 bases, J lost 8 bases, and 5 bases stayed unmatched. CDR3 sequence: CASRLAGVYEQFF. The CDR3 DNA sequence: TGCGCCAGCAGGTTAGCGGGAGTGTATGAGCAGTTCTTC.

The chain joins TRBV9 to TRBJ2-2, with D possibly matching TRBD1 (5 bases). Germline CDR1 SGDLS, CDR2 YYNGEE. With 4 bases removed from V and 4 bases from J, the gap between germline ends came to 17 bases. The CDR3 covers 16 residues. CDR3 sequence reads: CASSPQVGAFTGELFF. In nucleotides, the CDR3 is TGTGCCAGCAGCCCCCAGGTAGGGGCCTTCACCGGGGAGCTGTTTTTT.

This CDR3 is CASSLSGGTDTQYF. The CDR3, as DNA: TGTGCCAGCAGCTTAAGCGGAGGCACAGATACGCAGTATTTT. The rearrangement joins TRBV7-6 to TRBJ2-3; maybe TRBD2 (5 bases). V was pared by 2 bases and J by 1 base, with 7 bases between. The germline CDR1 and CDR2 sequences are SGHVS and FNYEAQ. The CDR3 sequence is 14 residues long.

This clone showed up just once. This chain connects TRBV7-9 to TRBJ2-4; 9 nucleotides match TRBD1. Germline V gene sequence: CDR1 SEHNR, CDR2 FQNEAQ (reference sequence). V was clipped by 3 bases and J by 11 bases; unmatched bases: 5. This CDR3 has 13 residues. CDR3 loop: CASSLNDRGVQYF. The CDR3 DNA reads TGTGCCAGCAGCTTGAATGACAGGGGGGTTCAGTACTTC.

The CDR3 DNA sequence: TGTGCCTGGAATAACAGGGGAGATACCTACGAGCAGTACTTC. It codes for CAWNNRGDTYEQYF. The rearrangement links TRBV30 to TRBJ2-7, with TRBD1 identical over 7 bases. The CDR3 is made up of 14 amino acids. Per germline, CDR1 GTSNPN and CDR2 SVGIG (reference sequence). V was pared by 4 bases and J by 2 bases, with 8 bases of the junction left unmatched.

CDR3 coding DNA: TGTGCCAGCAGCCCCATGGACAGGGGCGGAAATTCACCCCTCCACTTT. This sequence encodes CASSPMDRGGNSPLHF. The V call is TRBV16, the J call TRBJ1-6; 9 positions agree with TRBD1. Looked up from germline, CDR1 is KGHSY and CDR2 is FQNENV. This CDR3 comprises 16 residues. Trimming removed 4 bases from V and 7 bases from J; junction bases left unmatched: 8.

The V and J genes are TRBV6-6 and TRBJ2-2; 9 bases fit TRBD2. The CDR3 consists of 14 residues. Germline values: CDR1 MNHNY, CDR2 SVGAGI (reference sequence). Germline trimming cut 8 bases from V and 13 bases from J; bases unmatched to any gene: 14. The CDR3 reads CASLGRAGGKGLFF. The CDR3 DNA sequence: TGTGCCAGCTTAGGACGAGCGGGAGGTAAAGGGCTGTTTTTT.

This clone was found once. The CDR3 bases are TGTGCCAGCAGTGCCCTACCGGGACTAGCGGGACAGAGCTCCTACAATGAGCAGTTCTTC. The encoded protein is CASSALPGLAGQSSYNEQFF. The chain carries TRBV6-4 and TRBJ2-1; 13 nucleotides line up with TRBD2. Per the germline V gene, CDR1 is MRHNA and CDR2 is SNTAGT. The CDR3 runs to 20 residues. The ends lost 4 bases at V and 0 bases at J; junction bases unmatched: 12.

The chain employs TRBV19 and TRBJ1-5; 7 positions agree with TRBD1. The CDR3 has 17 amino acids. In germline, CDR1 is LNHDA, CDR2 SQIVND (reference sequence). With 1 base clipped from V and 7 bases from J, the junction kept 13 bases outside the gene matches. This chain's CDR3 is CASSIASGTANRQPQHF. In DNA, the CDR3 is TGTGCCAGTAGTATAGCGTCCGGGACAGCCAACAGGCAGCCCCAGCATTTT.

The chain couples TRBV2 to TRBJ1-2; D unclear. The V gene lost 1 base and the J gene lost 5 bases, with 17 bases spanning the gap. Germline V CDR1 and CDR2: SNHLY, FYNNEI. The CDR3 is 16 residues long. In DNA, the CDR3 is TGTGCCAGCAGTGAAGGGGGTGGAATGGCGGGATATGGCTACACCTTC. Its protein product is CASSEGGGMAGYGYTF.

The chain links TRBV4-2 to TRBJ2-1; 8 positions agree with TRBD2. V lost 1 base to trimming and J lost 4 bases; unmatched junction nucleotides: 6. The CDR3 consists of 16 residues. Germline V gene sequence: CDR1 LGHNA, CDR2 YNFKEQ. CDR3 bases: TGTGCCAGCAGCCAAGTGGGGACTAGGGGATACAATGAGCAGTTCTTC. It yields the protein CASSQVGTRGYNEQFF.

The chain has TRBV9 and TRBJ2-1; TRBD2 matches at 11 bases. The CDR3 length is 16 residues. After removal of 0 bases from V and 6 bases from J, the junction contained 5 bases not matched to a gene. In germline, CDR1 is SGDLS, CDR2 YYNGEE. The CDR3 loop is CASSVGPSGRSNEQFF. CDR3 coding DNA: TGTGCCAGCAGCGTAGGGCCTAGCGGGAGGTCCAATGAGCAGTTCTTC.

This chain links TRBV11-2 with TRBJ1-4, with D tentatively TRBD1 (6 bases). Deletions cut 0 bases from V and 4 bases from J, with 9 bases between. CDR1 is SGHAT, CDR2 FQNNGV, per germline. The CDR3 covers 15 residues. In DNA form, the CDR3 reads TGTGCCAGCAGCTTAGATGGGACATTTAATGAAAAACTGTTTTTT. This codes for CASSLDGTFNEKLFF.

The rearrangement links TRBV5-4 to TRBJ2-3; 10 positions agree with TRBD2. The V gene end was trimmed by 0 bases and the J gene end by 3 bases; junction bases not matched to a gene: 4. Looked up from germline, CDR1 is SGHNT and CDR2 is YYREEE (reference sequence). The CDR3 contains 16 residues. The CDR3: CASSLARTSGTDTQYF. In DNA form, the CDR3 reads TGTGCCAGCAGCTTGGCCCGGACTAGCGGTACAGATACGCAGTATTTT.

This chain uses TRBV28 with TRBJ2-7, with 8 bases identical to TRBD2. CDR3 length equals 14 residues. V was clipped by 4 bases and J by 4 bases; unmatched bases: 6. Germline V gene data show CDR1 as MDHEN and CDR2 as SYDVKM. The CDR3 nucleotides read TGTGCCAGCAGTTCACCGGGACTAGTTTACGAGCAGTACTTC. Translated: CASSSPGLVYEQYF.

V and J are TRBV6-6 and TRBJ1-2; a weak D match, TRBD1 (6 bases). CDR1 is MNHNY, CDR2 SVGAGI, per germline (reference sequence). Trimming took 0 bases from V and 4 from J, leaving 15 bases between them. The CDR3 runs 16 residues. The CDR3 DNA is TGTGCCAGCAGTTACTCTACGGGACACTGGAGCTATGGCTACACCTTC. It specifies CASSYSTGHWSYGYTF.

The CDR3 loop reads CASSLSRESSEQFF. For the CDR3, the DNA is TGTGCCAGCAGCTTATCTCGGGAGTCGAGTGAGCAGTTCTTC. This chain joins TRBV7-2 and TRBJ2-1, with a possible D match to TRBD2 (6 bases). Germline CDR1 SGHTA, CDR2 FQGNSA. Trimming left V 2 bases short and J 9 bases short, with 14 bases between. The length of the CDR3 is 14 residues.

This chain connects TRBV19 to TRBJ1-2; TRBD1 aligns across 9 bases. CDR3 length equals 18 residues. CDR1 is LNHDA and CDR2 is SQIVND in the germline V gene (reference sequence). The V segment lost 0 bases and the J segment 4 bases; nucleotides outside the gene matches: 12. DNA of the CDR3: TGTGCCAGTAGTATAGATCTCAAAGAGGACAGGGGATTCTATGGCTACACCTTC. Protein: CASSIDLKEDRGFYGYTF.

This clone turned up a few times. Without the conserved terminal phenylalanine or tryptophan, this CDR3 likely stems from a read error. The limits of the CDR3 on the DNA are not certain, so only TCRdb's listed CDR3 is given. The chain carries TRBV28 and TRBJ1-2; the D call of TRBD1 is as the table states it, not checked on the DNA. The CDR3 spans 14 amino acids, including both terminal residues. Per germline, CDR1 MDHEN and CDR2 SYDVKM. This chain's CDR3 is CASSRTFYLDGQGL.

This clone has just one count. The CDR3 nucleotides are TGTGCCAGCACAACAAAAACGGGGGACAATGAGCAGTTCTTC. It specifies CASTTKTGDNEQFF. The chain has TRBV5-4 and TRBJ2-1, with TRBD2 as a possible D gene (6 bases). The ends were cut back, 6 bases at V and 5 bases at J, with 15 bases in the middle. This CDR3 region has 14 residues. From germline, CDR1 is SGHNT and CDR2 YYREEE (reference sequence).

CDR3 in amino acids: CASSFGTGDDEQYF. The CDR3 DNA reads TGTGCCAGCAGTTTTGGGACAGGGGACGACGAGCAGTACTTC. The chain links TRBV28 to TRBJ2-7, with TRBD1 matching over 10 bases. The V and J ends lost 3 bases and 5 bases, in that order; junction bases with no gene match: 4. CDR1 is MDHEN and CDR2 is SYDVKM in the germline V gene. The CDR3 extends over 14 amino acids.